A single sample is the source of the 6 T cell receptor beta chains below, sequenced in a study of blood T cell repertoires in COVID-19. Libraries were prepared by immunoSEQ multiplex PCR; TCRdb keeps only in-frame clonotypes and omits some of them. The table records approximately 270,000 clones, 85% to 90% of them present only once. The sample consisted of PBMCs or T cells enriched from blood (not recorded which). Receptors originate from a man aged 40-49 years who had recovered from COVID-19.

Details on this clone: Compared with germline, one end of the junction differs, possibly owing to a read error. V and J are TRBV27 and TRBJ2-7, with 7 bases matching TRBD1. The germline gives CDR1 MNHEY, CDR2 SMNVEV (reference sequence). CDR3 length: 12 amino acids. The CDR3 coding sequence is TGTGCCAGCAGTCTCACAGGGGCGTCATTGGACTTC. It encodes CASSLTGASLDF.

The chain is built from TRBV2 and TRBJ2-3; 7 bases match TRBD2. With 5 bases clipped from V and 5 bases from J, the junction kept 10 bases outside the gene matches. The CDR3 is made up of 15 amino acids. Germline lookup yields CDR1 SNHLY and CDR2 FYNNEI. The CDR3 DNA sequence: TGTGCCAGCAGTATCAGCGGGGTGCAGGTAGATACGCAGTATTTT. Its translation: CASSISGVQVDTQYF.

This chain links TRBV5-8 with TRBJ1-3, with D possibly TRBD1 on 6 matching bases. Trimming stripped 6 bases from V and 2 bases from J, with 12 bases between. There are 14 residues in the CDR3. Per the germline V gene, CDR1 is SGHTS and CDR2 is YDEGEE. The DNA of the CDR3 is TGTGCCAGCACTGACGAGGGGGCTGGAAACACCATATATTTT. This encodes CASTDEGAGNTIYF.

This chain connects TRBV7-9 to TRBJ2-1, with D maybe TRBD2 (6 bases). CDR1 is SEHNR, CDR2 FQNEAQ, per germline (reference sequence). This CDR3 is built from 17 residues. Trimming took off 6 bases at V and 0 bases at J, with 18 bases between the two ends. CDR3 protein: CASRETKDGSSYNEQFF. CDR3 DNA: TGTGCCAGCAGGGAGACTAAGGACGGGAGCTCCTACAATGAGCAGTTCTTC.

The chain employs TRBV25-1 and TRBJ1-2; tentatively, D is TRBD1 (6 bases). The V and J ends lost 6 bases and 4 bases respectively, with 15 bases between them. Germline V lookup: CDR1 MGHDK, CDR2 SYGVNS. The CDR3 is 14 amino acids. In DNA, the CDR3 is TGTGCCAGCAGGCCGGGGGGCGCTCCCTATGGCTACACCTTC. It encodes CASRPGGAPYGYTF.

This clone came up a few times. The chain carries TRBV6-5 and TRBJ1-1; no reliable D call. This CDR3 is built from 14 residues. V lost 2 bases and J 0 bases, leaving 7 bases between the germline ends. Germline V gene data show CDR1 as MNHEY and CDR2 as SVGAGI. CDR3 bases: TGTGCCAGCAGTTACCCGGGGATGAACACTGAAGCTTTCTTT. As protein: CASSYPGMNTEAFF.